This T cell receptor beta chain was recorded in a study of shared clonotypes between healthy human individuals. The germline V and J ends were trimmed by 4 bases and 3 bases, with 21 bases remaining between them. Germline V gives CDR1 SGHRS, CDR2 YFSETQ. CDR3 length: 17 residues. Only in-frame clones appear in the TCRdb table, and some are missing; sequencing was by immunoSEQ multiplex PCR. The sample shows 950,000 to 1,100,000 clones, 70% to 80% of them seen only once. The genes are TRBV5-1 and TRBJ2-3; TRBD2 is a possible D gene (6 bases). The sequenced material came from memory CD4+ T cells from PBMCs. Subset in this sample: CD45RA-negative fraction. This receptor was identified in a man aged 18 to 29 in good health. Some clones in this sample may be carry-over from other donors' samples. CDR3 DNA: TGCGCCAGCAGCGGAGTCAGTGGAGGCGGGATAACAGATACGCAGTATTTT. This encodes CASSGVSGGGITDTQYF.